This TCR beta chain was obtained from a study of T cells in Graves' hyperthyroidism and ophthalmopathy. Amplification of TCR beta CDR3 regions was performed using RNA transcripts as template. The study used the HTBI primer set for a first-round RT-PCR of the TCR CDR3. TCRdb re-analysed the multiplex PCR reads in MiXCR, keeping a single row per CDR3 protein. Of about 570,000 distinct CDR3 sequences listed, more than 45% are singletons. As to this clonotype: A junction end diverges from the germline sequence, so it may reflect a read error.

The CDR3 sequence is 15 residues long. Per germline, CDR1 MGHDK and CDR2 SYGVNS. The clonotype originates from an adult woman with Graves' disease, either hyperthyroidism or ophthalmopathy (not recorded which). The rearrangement links TRBV25-1 to TRBJ1-4; no reliable D call. Sample: peripheral blood or thyroid tissue (not recorded which). The CDR3 reads CASSPRRRLSEKLLF. The CDR3 region has the DNA TGTGCCAGCTCACCCCGGAGGAGGCTAAGCGAAAAACTGCTTTTT.